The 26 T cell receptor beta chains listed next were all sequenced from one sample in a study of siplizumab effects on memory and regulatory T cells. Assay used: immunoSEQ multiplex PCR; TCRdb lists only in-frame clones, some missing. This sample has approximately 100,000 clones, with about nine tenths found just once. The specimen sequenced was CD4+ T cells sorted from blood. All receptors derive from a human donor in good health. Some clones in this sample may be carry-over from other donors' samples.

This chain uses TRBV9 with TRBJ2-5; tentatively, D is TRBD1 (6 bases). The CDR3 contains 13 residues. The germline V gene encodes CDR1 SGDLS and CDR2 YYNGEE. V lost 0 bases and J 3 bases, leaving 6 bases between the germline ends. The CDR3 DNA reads TGTGCCAGCAGCGTAGCAGGGGAAGAGACCCAGTACTTC. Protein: CASSVAGEETQYF.

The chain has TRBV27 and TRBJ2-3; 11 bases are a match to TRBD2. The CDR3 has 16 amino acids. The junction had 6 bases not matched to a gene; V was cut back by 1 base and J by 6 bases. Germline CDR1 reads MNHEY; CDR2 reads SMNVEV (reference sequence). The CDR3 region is CASSLLAGGSRDTQYF. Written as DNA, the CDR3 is TGTGCCAGCAGTTTATTAGCGGGAGGGAGCCGGGATACGCAGTATTTT.

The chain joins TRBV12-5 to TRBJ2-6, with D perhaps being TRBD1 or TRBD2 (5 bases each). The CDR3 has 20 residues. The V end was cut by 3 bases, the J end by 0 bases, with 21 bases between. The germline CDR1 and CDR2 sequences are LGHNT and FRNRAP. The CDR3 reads CASGFGTGTPICSGANVLTF. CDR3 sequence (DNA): TGTGCTAGTGGTTTTGGCACCGGGACCCCGATCTGCTCTGGGGCCAACGTCCTGACTTTC.

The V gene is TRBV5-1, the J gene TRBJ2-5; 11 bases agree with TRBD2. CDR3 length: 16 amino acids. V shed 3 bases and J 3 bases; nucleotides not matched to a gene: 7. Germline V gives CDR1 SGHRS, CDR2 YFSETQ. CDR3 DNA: TGCGCCAGCAGCTATGGAGGGACTAGCGGAGAAGAGACCCAGTACTTC. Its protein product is CASSYGGTSGEETQYF. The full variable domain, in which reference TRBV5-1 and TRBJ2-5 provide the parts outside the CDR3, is KAGVTQTPRYLIKTRGQQVTLSCSPISGHRSVSWYQQTPGQGLQFLFEYFSETQRNKGNFPGRFSGRQFSNSRSEMNVSTLELGDSALYLCASSYGGTSGEETQYFGPGTRLLVL.

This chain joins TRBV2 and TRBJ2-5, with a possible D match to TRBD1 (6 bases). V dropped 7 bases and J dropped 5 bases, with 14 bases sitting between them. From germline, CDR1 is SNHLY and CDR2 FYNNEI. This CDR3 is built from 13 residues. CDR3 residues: CASKGRGPETQYF. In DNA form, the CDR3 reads TGTGCCAGCAAGGGCAGGGGCCCCGAGACCCAGTACTTC.

CDR3 residues: CASRGSLNTEAFF. The CDR3 nucleotides read TGTGCCAGTAGAGGATCCCTAAACACTGAAGCTTTCTTT. The chain couples TRBV19 to TRBJ1-1; D ambiguous. Between the trimmed V and J ends, which lost 6 bases and 2 bases, there was a span of 10 bases. Germline CDR1 and CDR2: LNHDA and SQIVND (reference sequence). This CDR3 is built from 13 residues.

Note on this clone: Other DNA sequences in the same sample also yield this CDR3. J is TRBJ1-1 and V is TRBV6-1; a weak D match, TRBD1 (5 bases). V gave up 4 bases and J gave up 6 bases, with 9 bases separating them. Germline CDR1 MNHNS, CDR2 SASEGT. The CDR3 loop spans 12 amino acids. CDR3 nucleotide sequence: TGTGCCAGCAGTGCCAGGGTCGCTGAAGCTTTCTTT. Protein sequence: CASSARVAEAFF.

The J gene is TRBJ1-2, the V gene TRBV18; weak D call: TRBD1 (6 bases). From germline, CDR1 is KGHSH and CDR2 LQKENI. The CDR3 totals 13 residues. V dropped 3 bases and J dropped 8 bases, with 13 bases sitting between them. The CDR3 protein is CASSPKGDEGYTF. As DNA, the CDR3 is TGTGCCAGCTCACCCAAGGGGGATGAAGGCTACACCTTC. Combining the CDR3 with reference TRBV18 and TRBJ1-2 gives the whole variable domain NAGVMQNPRHLVRRRGQEARLRCSPMKGHSHVYWYRQLPEEGLKFMVYLQKENIIDESGMPKERFSAEFPKEGPSILRIQQVVRGDSAAYFCASSPKGDEGYTFGSGTRLTVV.

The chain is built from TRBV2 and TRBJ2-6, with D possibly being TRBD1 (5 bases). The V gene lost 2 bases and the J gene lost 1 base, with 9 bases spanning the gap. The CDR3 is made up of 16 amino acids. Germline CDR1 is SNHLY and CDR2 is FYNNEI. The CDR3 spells CASSETGASGANVLTF. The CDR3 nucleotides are TGTGCCAGCAGTGAAACAGGAGCTTCTGGGGCCAACGTCCTGACTTTC.

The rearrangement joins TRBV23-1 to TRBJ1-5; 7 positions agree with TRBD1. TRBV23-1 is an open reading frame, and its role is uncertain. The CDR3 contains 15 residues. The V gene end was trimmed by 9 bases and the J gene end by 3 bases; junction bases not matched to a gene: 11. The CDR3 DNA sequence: TGCGCCAGGGGAGACCGACAGGGAACCAATCAGCCCCAGCATTTT. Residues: CARGDRQGTNQPQHF.

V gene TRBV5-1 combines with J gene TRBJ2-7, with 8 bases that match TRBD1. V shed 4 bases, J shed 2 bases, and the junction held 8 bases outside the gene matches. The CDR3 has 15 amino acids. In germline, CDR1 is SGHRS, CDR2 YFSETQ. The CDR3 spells CASSEQGAPPYEQYF. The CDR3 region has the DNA TGCGCCAGCAGCGAGCAGGGGGCTCCCCCCTACGAGCAGTACTTC.

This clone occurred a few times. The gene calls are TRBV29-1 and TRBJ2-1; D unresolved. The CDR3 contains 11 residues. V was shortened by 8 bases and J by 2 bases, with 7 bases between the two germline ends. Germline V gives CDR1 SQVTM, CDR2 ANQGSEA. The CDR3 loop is CSYRPYNEQFF. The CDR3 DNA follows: TGCAGCTACCGCCCCTACAATGAGCAGTTCTTC.

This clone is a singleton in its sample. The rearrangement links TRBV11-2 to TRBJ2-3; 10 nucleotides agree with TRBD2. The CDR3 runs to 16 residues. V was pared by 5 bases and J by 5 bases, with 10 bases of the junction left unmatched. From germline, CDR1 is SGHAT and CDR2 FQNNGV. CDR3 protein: CASSPKLAGWVDTQYF. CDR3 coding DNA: TGTGCCAGCAGCCCTAAACTAGCGGGGTGGGTAGATACGCAGTATTTT.

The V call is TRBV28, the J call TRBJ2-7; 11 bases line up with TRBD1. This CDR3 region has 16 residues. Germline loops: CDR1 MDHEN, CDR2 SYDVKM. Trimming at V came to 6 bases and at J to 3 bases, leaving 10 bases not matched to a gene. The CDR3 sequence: CASRRPGGQGGYEQYF. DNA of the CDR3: TGTGCCAGCAGGCGCCCGGGGGGACAGGGGGGCTACGAGCAGTACTTC.

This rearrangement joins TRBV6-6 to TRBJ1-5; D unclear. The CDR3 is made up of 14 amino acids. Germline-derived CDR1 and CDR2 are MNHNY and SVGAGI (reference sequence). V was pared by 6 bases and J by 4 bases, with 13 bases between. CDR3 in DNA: TGTGCCAGCAGCCCTGTGCAGCGAAATCAGCCCCAGCATTTT. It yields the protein CASSPVQRNQPQHF.

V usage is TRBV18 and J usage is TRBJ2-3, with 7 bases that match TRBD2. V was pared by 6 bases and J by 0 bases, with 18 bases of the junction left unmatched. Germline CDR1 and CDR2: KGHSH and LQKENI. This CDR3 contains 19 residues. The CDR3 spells CASSPPFRLADLSTDTQYF. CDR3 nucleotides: TGTGCCAGCTCCCCTCCGTTTCGGCTAGCGGACCTTAGCACAGATACGCAGTATTTT.

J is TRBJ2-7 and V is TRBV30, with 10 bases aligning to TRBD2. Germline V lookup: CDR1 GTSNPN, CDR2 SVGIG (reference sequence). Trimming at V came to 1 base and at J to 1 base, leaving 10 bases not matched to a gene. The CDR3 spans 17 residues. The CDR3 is CAWSGTGLASLSYEQYF. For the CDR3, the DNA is TGTGCCTGGAGTGGGACGGGACTAGCGAGCCTATCCTACGAGCAGTACTTC.

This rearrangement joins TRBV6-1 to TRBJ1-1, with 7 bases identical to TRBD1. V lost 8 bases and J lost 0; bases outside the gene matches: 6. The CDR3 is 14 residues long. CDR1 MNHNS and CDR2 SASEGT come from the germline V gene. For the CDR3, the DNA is TGTGCCAGCTTGACGGGACAGATGAACACTGAAGCTTTCTTT. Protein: CASLTGQMNTEAFF.

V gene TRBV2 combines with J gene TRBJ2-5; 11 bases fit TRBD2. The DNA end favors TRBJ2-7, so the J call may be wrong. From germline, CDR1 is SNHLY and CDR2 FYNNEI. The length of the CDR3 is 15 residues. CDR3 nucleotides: TGTGCCAGCAGCATACTAGCGGGGGCTACCTACGAGCAGTACTTC. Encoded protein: CASSILAGATYEQYF.

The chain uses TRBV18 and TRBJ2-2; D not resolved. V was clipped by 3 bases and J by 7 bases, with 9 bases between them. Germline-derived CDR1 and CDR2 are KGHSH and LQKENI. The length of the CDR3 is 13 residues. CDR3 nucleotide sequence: TGTGCCAGCTCACCGAGGCACGTCGGGGAGCTGTTTTTT. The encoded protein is CASSPRHVGELFF.

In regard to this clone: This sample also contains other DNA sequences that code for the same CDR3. The CDR3 loop reads CASSVIAGGYNEQFF. The DNA for the CDR3 is TGTGCCAGCAGTGTTATAGCGGGGGGTTACAATGAGCAGTTCTTC. The chain links TRBV6-1 to TRBJ2-1, with 10 bases that match TRBD2. The J segment lost 4 bases and the V segment lost 4 bases, leaving 4 bases of the junction unmatched. The CDR3 runs to 15 residues. Germline loops: CDR1 MNHNS, CDR2 SASEGT.

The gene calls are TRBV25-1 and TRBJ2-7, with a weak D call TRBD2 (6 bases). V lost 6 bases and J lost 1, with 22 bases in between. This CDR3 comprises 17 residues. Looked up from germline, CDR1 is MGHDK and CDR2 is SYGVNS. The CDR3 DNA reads TGTGCCAGCAGCGGTTTGGGAGGAGGGGTGAATTCCTACGAGCAGTACTTC. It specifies CASSGLGGGVNSYEQYF.

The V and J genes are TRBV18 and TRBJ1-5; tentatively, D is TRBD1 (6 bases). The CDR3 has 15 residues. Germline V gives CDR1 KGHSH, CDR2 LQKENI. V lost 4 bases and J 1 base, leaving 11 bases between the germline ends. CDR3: CASSQQGQSNQPQHF. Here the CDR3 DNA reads TGTGCCAGCTCACAACAGGGCCAGAGCAATCAGCCCCAGCATTTT.

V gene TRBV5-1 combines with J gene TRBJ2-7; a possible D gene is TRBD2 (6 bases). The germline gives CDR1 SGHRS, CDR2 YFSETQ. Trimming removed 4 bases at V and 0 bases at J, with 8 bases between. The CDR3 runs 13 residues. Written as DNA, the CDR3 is TGCGCCAGCAGCGACGGGAGCTCCTACGAGCAGTACTTC. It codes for CASSDGSSYEQYF.

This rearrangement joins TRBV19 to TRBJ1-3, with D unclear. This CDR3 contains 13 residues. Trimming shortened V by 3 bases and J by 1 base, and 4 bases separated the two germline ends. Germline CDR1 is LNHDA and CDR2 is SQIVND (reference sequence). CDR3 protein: CASSIGSGNTIYF. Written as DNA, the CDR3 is TGTGCCAGTAGTATTGGTTCTGGAAACACCATATATTTT.

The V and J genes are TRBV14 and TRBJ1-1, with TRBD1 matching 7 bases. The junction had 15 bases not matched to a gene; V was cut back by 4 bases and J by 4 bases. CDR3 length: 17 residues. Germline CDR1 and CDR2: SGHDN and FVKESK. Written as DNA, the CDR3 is TGTGCCAGCAGCCCCGGGACAGAAGGGGTTTTGGTCACTGAAGCTTTCTTT. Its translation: CASSPGTEGVLVTEAFF.